These 21 T cell receptor beta chains came from one sample sequenced in a study of resident and recirculating memory T cells in vitiligo. Generated by immunoSEQ multiplex PCR, the TCRdb table keeps only in-frame clones and is missing some. The table shows 55,000 to 75,000 clones, with approximately 93% occurring only once. Sequencing was performed on blood. Every receptor here comes from a male donor with vitiligo.

This clone was seen only once. One junction end disagrees with the germline gene, perhaps due to a read error. This rearrangement joins TRBV7-7 to TRBJ2-5; TRBD2 matches at 7 bases. The CDR3 sequence is 14 residues long. Germline lookup yields CDR1 SSHAT and CDR2 FNYEAQ (reference sequence). CDR3 residues: CASSHTSAQETQYF. The CDR3 nucleotides are TGTGCTAGCAGCCATACTAGCGCCCAAGAGACCCAGTACTTC. Filled out from reference TRBV7-7 and TRBJ2-5, the complete variable domain reads GAGVSQSPRYKVTKRGQDVTLRCDPISSHATLYWYQQALGQGPEFLTYFNYEAQPDKSGLPSDRFSAERPEGSISTLTIQRTEQRDSAMYRCASSHTSAQETQYFGPGTRLLVL.

This clone appeared once. The V call is TRBV14, the J call TRBJ1-5; 7 bases match TRBD1. Germline-derived CDR1 and CDR2 are SGHDN and FVKESK. With V trimmed by 6 bases and J by 5 bases, 4 bases remained unmatched. This CDR3 comprises 13 residues. CDR3 amino acids: CASSPDRDQPQHF. As DNA, the CDR3 is TGTGCCAGCAGTCCTGACAGGGATCAGCCCCAGCATTTT.

The rearrangement links TRBV9 to TRBJ2-5; possibly TRBD2 for D (5 bases). The CDR3 extends over 15 amino acids. V lost 3 bases and J lost 5, with 17 bases in between. In germline, CDR1 is SGDLS, CDR2 YYNGEE. DNA for the CDR3: TGTGCCAGCAGCGCCCGAGGGCTAGTCGGGGAGACCCAGTACTTC. Translated: CASSARGLVGETQYF. Drawing the rest from reference TRBV9 and TRBJ2-5, the complete variable domain is DSGVTQTPKHLITATGQRVTLRCSPRSGDLSVYWYQQSLDQGLQFLIQYYNGEERAKGNILERFSAQQFPDLHSELNLSSLELGDSALYFCASSARGLVGETQYFGPGTRLLVL.

This chain joins TRBV6-1 and TRBJ1-4; TRBD1 matches at 10 bases. V was clipped by 8 bases and J by 1 base; unmatched bases: 4. CDR1 is MNHNS, CDR2 SASEGT, per germline. CDR3 length: 15 residues. The CDR3 spells CASQDRGKTNEKLFF. Here the CDR3 DNA reads TGTGCCAGCCAGGACAGGGGGAAAACTAATGAAAAACTGTTTTTT.

The J gene is TRBJ2-2, the V gene TRBV2; a weak D match, TRBD2 (5 bases). The CDR3 loop spans 15 amino acids. Between the trimmed V and J ends, which lost 2 bases and 5 bases, there was a span of 12 bases. In germline, CDR1 is SNHLY, CDR2 FYNNEI. CDR3 nucleotide sequence: TGTGCCAGCAGTGAACAGCGGAAGGGAACCGGGGAGCTGTTTTTT. Its protein product is CASSEQRKGTGELFF. The whole variable domain, filled in from reference TRBV2 and TRBJ2-2, reads EPEVTQTPSHQVTQMGQEVILRCVPISNHLYFYWYRQILGQKVEFLVSFYNNEISEKSEIFDDQFSVERPDGSNFTLKIRSTKLEDSAMYFCASSEQRKGTGELFFGEGSRLTVL.

V gene TRBV27 combines with J gene TRBJ2-7; 7 nucleotides match TRBD1. CDR1 is MNHEY and CDR2 is SMNVEV in the germline V gene (reference sequence). The CDR3 has 13 residues. The V and J ends lost 4 bases and 0 bases, in that order; junction bases with no gene match: 0. CDR3 DNA: TGTGCCAGCAGTTGGGACAGCTCCTACGAGCAGTACTTC. Residues: CASSWDSSYEQYF.

This sequence joins TRBV5-1 and TRBJ1-4, with TRBD1 identical over 7 bases. This CDR3 comprises 14 residues. Germline CDR1 and CDR2: SGHRS and YFSETQ. The V segment lost 3 bases and the J segment 3 bases; nucleotides outside the gene matches: 2. CDR3 sequence (DNA): TGCGCCAGCAGCTCGGGACAGCCTAATGAAAAACTGTTTTTT. Residues: CASSSGQPNEKLFF. The full variable domain, rest sourced from reference TRBV5-1 and TRBJ1-4, is KAGVTQTPRYLIKTRGQQVTLSCSPISGHRSVSWYQQTPGQGLQFLFEYFSETQRNKGNFPGRFSGRQFSNSRSEMNVSTLELGDSALYLCASSSGQPNEKLFFGSGTQLSVL.

The V and J genes are TRBV11-2 and TRBJ1-5, with 9 bases lining up with TRBD1. The trim removed 3 bases at V and 7 bases at J, leaving 4 bases unmatched. Germline CDR1 is SGHAT and CDR2 is FQNNGV. The CDR3 is 14 residues long. The CDR3 sequence is CASSLGQGGQPQHF. DNA of the CDR3: TGTGCCAGCAGCTTGGGACAGGGAGGCCAGCCCCAGCATTTT.

J is TRBJ1-2 and V is TRBV21-1; no DNA check was done on the table's D call, TRBD1. TRBV21-1 is recorded as a pseudogene. This CDR3 is built from 16 residues. The CDR3 sequence is CASSNCRDRSLGGYTF. CDR3 DNA sequence: TGTGCCAGCAGCAATTGCCGGGACAGATCTCTGGGGGGCTACACCTTC.

The rearrangement joins TRBV9 to TRBJ2-3; 9 positions match TRBD1. After removal of 3 bases from V and 3 bases from J, the junction contained 5 bases not matched to a gene. CDR3 length: 15 amino acids. Germline-derived CDR1 and CDR2 are SGDLS and YYNGEE. This chain's CDR3 is CASSEGTGSTDTQYF. As DNA, the CDR3 is TGTGCCAGCAGCGAAGGGACAGGGTCAACAGATACGCAGTATTTT.

Comments on this clone: Other nucleotide sequences in the sample specify the same CDR3. The gene calls are TRBV6-1 and TRBJ1-5; D ambiguous. Trimming cost V 2 bases and J 1 base, with 6 bases left between them. The CDR3 consists of 14 residues. Germline CDR1 MNHNS, CDR2 SASEGT. CDR3 sequence: CASSEWQSNQPQHF. In DNA form, the CDR3 reads TGTGCCAGCAGTGAATGGCAGAGCAATCAGCCCCAGCATTTT.

The CDR3, as DNA: TGCGCCAGCAGACTGGAACGGGGTGGGGAGCAGTACTTC. This codes for CASRLERGGEQYF. The V call is TRBV5-1, the J call TRBJ2-7, with D possibly matching TRBD2 (5 bases). Trimming removed 5 bases from V and 7 bases from J, with 16 bases in between. The CDR3 covers 13 residues. Germline CDR1 and CDR2: SGHRS and YFSETQ.

The chain links TRBV4-3 to TRBJ1-2, with 7 positions matching TRBD1. The CDR3 is 14 residues long. Germline assignment: CDR1 LGHNA and CDR2 YSLEER. V dropped 5 bases and J dropped 4; count of bases not matched to a gene: 7. The DNA of the CDR3 is TGCGCCAGCAGCGACACTCAGGGGGGCTATGGCTACACCTTC. Its protein product is CASSDTQGGYGYTF.

This clone appeared a single time. The rearrangement uses TRBV27 and TRBJ2-5, with 7 bases aligning to TRBD1. V lost 3 bases, J lost 3 bases, and 7 bases stayed unmatched. The CDR3 runs to 15 residues. Per the germline V gene, CDR1 is MNHEY and CDR2 is SMNVEV (reference sequence). The CDR3 protein is CASSFLGDSEETQYF. The CDR3 region has the DNA TGTGCCAGCAGTTTTTTGGGGGACAGCGAAGAGACCCAGTACTTC.

V usage is TRBV6-5 and J usage is TRBJ1-3; D is undetermined. The CDR3 has 16 amino acids. From germline, CDR1 is MNHEY and CDR2 SVGAGI. The V gene lost 2 bases and the J gene lost 0 bases, with 11 bases spanning the gap. The CDR3 is CASSYTGRDSGNTIYF. In DNA form, the CDR3 reads TGTGCCAGCAGTTACACGGGGAGGGACTCTGGAAACACCATATATTTT.

The chain carries TRBV18 and TRBJ1-1; D is possibly TRBD1 (6 bases). The V gene lost 4 bases and the J gene lost 5 bases, with 17 bases spanning the gap. From germline, CDR1 is KGHSH and CDR2 LQKENI. This CDR3 spans 15 amino acids. DNA of the CDR3: TGTGCCAGCTCACTCCCCTCGGTCCAGGGGACTGAAGCTTTCTTT. Amino acids: CASSLPSVQGTEAFF.

The chain uses TRBV2 and TRBJ2-3, with D maybe TRBD1 (6 bases). V was trimmed by 4 bases and J by 6 bases, leaving 17 bases between them. CDR1 is SNHLY, CDR2 FYNNEI, per germline. The CDR3 is 15 residues long. CDR3 amino acids: CASSAQQGRGDTQYF. Written as DNA, the CDR3 is TGTGCCAGCAGTGCCCAACAGGGAAGAGGGGATACGCAGTATTTT.

This chain connects TRBV6-1 to TRBJ2-7, with TRBD1 matching over 8 bases. Germline V gene lookup returns CDR1 MNHNS and CDR2 SASEGT. Trimming took 6 bases from V and 5 from J; bases not matched to a gene: 6. The CDR3 sequence is 13 residues long. The CDR3 sequence: CASSRTGSHEQYF. CDR3 bases: TGTGCCAGCAGCCGGACAGGGAGCCACGAGCAGTACTTC.

This sequence joins TRBV5-1 and TRBJ2-7; 11 bases are shared with TRBD2. From germline, CDR1 is SGHRS and CDR2 YFSETQ. J was trimmed by 7 bases and V by 4 bases; bases with no gene match: 13. This CDR3 region has 16 residues. This CDR3 is CASSPFATSGEGEQYF. CDR3 coding DNA: TGCGCCAGCAGCCCTTTTGCGACTAGCGGGGAGGGTGAGCAGTACTTC.

The V gene is TRBV9, the J gene TRBJ2-5, with 7 bases fitting TRBD1. The length of the CDR3 is 15 residues. After removal of 4 bases from V and 1 base from J, the junction contained 7 bases not matched to a gene. Germline CDR1 reads SGDLS; CDR2 reads YYNGEE. CDR3 amino acids: CASSPTGTAQETQYF. DNA for the CDR3: TGTGCCAGCAGCCCAACCGGGACAGCCCAAGAGACCCAGTACTTC.

This chain connects TRBV10-3 to TRBJ2-3; 12 bases align to TRBD2. Germline V gives CDR1 ENHRY, CDR2 SYGVKD. This CDR3 comprises 14 residues. The V and J ends lost 10 bases and 5 bases, in that order; junction bases with no gene match: 7. CDR3 coding DNA: TGTGCCACCCGACTAGCGGGGGCCGAAGATACGCAGTATTTT. It translates to CATRLAGAEDTQYF.